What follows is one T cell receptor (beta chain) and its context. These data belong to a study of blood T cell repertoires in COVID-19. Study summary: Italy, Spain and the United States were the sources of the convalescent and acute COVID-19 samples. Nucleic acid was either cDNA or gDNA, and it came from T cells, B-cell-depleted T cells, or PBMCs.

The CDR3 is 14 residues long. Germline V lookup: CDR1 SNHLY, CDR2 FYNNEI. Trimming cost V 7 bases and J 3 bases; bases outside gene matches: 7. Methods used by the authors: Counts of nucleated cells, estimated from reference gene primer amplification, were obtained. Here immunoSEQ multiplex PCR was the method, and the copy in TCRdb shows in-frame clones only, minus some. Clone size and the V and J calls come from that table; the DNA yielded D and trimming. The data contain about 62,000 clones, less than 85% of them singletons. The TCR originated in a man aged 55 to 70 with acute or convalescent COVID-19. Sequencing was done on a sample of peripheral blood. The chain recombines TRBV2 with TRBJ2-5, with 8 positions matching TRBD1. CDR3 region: CASKGDRRKETQYF. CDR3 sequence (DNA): TGTGCCAGCAAAGGGGACAGGCGAAAAGAGACCCAGTACTTC.